Following are 2 T cell receptor beta chains from one sample sequenced in a study of T cell repertoires in cytomegalovirus infection. TCRdb re-derived calls from the reads in MiXCR, one entry per CDR3 protein. The table includes some 560,000 distinct CDR3 sequences, around two fifths detected once. These receptors' targets are unknown. Sequencing used cultured PBMCs, obtained from culture after CMV antigen stimulation. These receptors came from a human donor in good health (CMV status not recorded). Some clones in this sample may be carry-over from other donors' samples.

This rearrangement joins TRBV18 to TRBJ2-3; 8 bases agree with TRBD1. Germline V gene sequence: CDR1 KGHSH, CDR2 LQKENI. V trimming: 4 bases; J trimming: 4 bases; junction bases outside the gene matches: 10. This CDR3 region has 16 residues. The CDR3 nucleotides are TGTGCCAGCTCACGATCGACAGGGGTCGCTTCAGATACGCAGTATTTT. It codes for CASSRSTGVASDTQYF.

The V call is TRBV7-6, the J call TRBJ2-1; perhaps D is TRBD1 or TRBD2 (5 bases each). Trimming took 5 bases from V and 7 from J, leaving 15 bases between them. CDR1 is SGHVS, CDR2 FNYEAQ, per germline. This CDR3 region has 14 residues. Written as DNA, the CDR3 is TGTGCCAGCAGCAAGGGACCCACCTCGAATGAGCAGTTCTTC. Residues: CASSKGPTSNEQFF.